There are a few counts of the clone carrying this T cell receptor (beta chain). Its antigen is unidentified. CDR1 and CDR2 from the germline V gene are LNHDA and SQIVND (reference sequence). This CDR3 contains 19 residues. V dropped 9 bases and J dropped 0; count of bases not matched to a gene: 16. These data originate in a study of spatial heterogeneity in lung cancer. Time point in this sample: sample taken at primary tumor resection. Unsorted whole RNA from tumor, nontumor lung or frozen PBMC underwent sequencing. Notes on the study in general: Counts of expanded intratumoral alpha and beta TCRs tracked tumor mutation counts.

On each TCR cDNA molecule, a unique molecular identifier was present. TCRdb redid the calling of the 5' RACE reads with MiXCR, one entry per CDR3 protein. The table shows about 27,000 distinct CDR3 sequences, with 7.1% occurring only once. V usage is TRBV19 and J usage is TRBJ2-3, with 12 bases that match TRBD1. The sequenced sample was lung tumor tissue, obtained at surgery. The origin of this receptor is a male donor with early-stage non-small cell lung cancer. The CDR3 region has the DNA TGTGCCAGCCATCCGGGACAGGGGGCTCACACGGGGAGCACAGATACGCAGTATTTT. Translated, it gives CASHPGQGAHTGSTDTQYF.